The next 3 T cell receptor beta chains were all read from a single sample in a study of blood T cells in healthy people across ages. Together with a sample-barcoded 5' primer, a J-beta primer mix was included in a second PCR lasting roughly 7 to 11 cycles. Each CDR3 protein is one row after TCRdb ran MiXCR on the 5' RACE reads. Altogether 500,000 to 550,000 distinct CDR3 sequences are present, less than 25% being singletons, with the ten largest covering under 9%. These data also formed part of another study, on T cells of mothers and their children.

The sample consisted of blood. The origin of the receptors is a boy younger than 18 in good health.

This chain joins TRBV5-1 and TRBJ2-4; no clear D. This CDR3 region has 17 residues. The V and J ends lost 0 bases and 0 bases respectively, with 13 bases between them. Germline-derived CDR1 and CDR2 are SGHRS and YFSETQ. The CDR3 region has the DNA TGCGCCAGCAGCTTGGGAGGCCAAAATATAGCCAAAAACATTCAGTACTTC. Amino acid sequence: CASSLGGQNIAKNIQYF.

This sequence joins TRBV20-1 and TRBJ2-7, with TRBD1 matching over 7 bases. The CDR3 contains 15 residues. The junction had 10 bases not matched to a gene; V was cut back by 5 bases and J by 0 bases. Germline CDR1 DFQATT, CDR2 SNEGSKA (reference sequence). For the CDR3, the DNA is TGCAGTGCTCCACGTCGACAGGGTGCCTCCTACGAGCAGTACTTC. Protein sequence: CSAPRRQGASYEQYF.

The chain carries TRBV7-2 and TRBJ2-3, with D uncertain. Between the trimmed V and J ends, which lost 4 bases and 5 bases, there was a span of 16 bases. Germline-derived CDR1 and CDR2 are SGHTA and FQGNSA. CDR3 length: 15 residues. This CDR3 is CASSSDLQGRDTQYF. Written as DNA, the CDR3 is TGTGCCAGCAGCTCCGACCTACAAGGCAGAGATACGCAGTATTTT.